This T cell receptor beta chain is drawn from a study of T cell responses to AZD1222 COVID-19 vaccine (dated by TCRdb to 2020 to 2023). Background for the entire study: A total of about 240 trial participants underwent TCR sequencing, of whom 207 received two doses of AZD1222 and about 25 received two doses of the MenACWY control vaccine. Enrollment into the trials was organized by age into subgroups of 18-55, 56-69 and 70-plus years, and those subgroups contained around 150, 28 and 57 TCR-sequenced participants, respectively. Results and caveats for the whole study, not just this receptor: After two AZD1222 doses, spike-specific TCR breadth and depth were significantly higher than at day 0 and than in MenACWY recipients. Most participants were white British and females outnumbered males, and the authors suggested that clonal diversity may have been underestimated. Only five or six AZD1222 recipients were SARS-CoV-2 seropositive at baseline, limiting conclusions about previously exposed vaccinees. The whole spike protein was spanned by vaccine-associated CD4 TCRs, and dominant responses were seen in regions 160-218 and 743-854. Because no day 14 peak-response samples were available, repertoires were characterized only after the peak T cell response. Epitopes outside the regions mutated in the B.1.351 and B.1.1.7 variants were reportedly recognized by nearly half of the unique spike-specific TCRs. The 56-69-year group was small, and its depth increase did not reach significance, likely because of low power.

This specimen's time point label, interpreted: about 28 days (+/-7) after the second vaccine dose. AZD1222 recipients with second doses at about 4 weeks or about 12 weeks were pooled, because spike-specific TCR depth and breadth did not differ between schedules. The vaccinee samples were drawn from two UK trials, COV001 and COV002, one of which was a single-blind randomized controlled phase 2/3 trial testing AZD1222 (ChAdOx1 nCoV-19) in healthy adults. For TCRbeta chain sequencing, PBMC samples were collected from trial participants at day 0 and at day 28 after the second dose. In the case of this clone: Its antigen is unknown. It has no much larger one-base neighbor in the sample; base qualities were not kept.

The CDR3 regions of human TCRbeta chains were subjected to immunosequencing. Per the original workflow: TCRs in the repertoires were matched against a reference library of SARS-CoV-2-specific TCRs that had been generated with the MIRA antigen-specificity platform. Breadth was defined as the fraction of unique TCRs that were SARS-CoV-2-associated, and depth was defined as the fraction of total T cells that were SARS-CoV-2-associated. Using the MIRA data, every spike-specific TCR was mapped to the spike region that the TCR reacted to and assigned to either a CD4 or a CD8 class. Log10-transformed breadth and depth values were compared by one-way ANOVA with Sidak's multiple comparisons tests. Sourced from immuneACCESS, this table was stored by TCRdb with only in-frame sequences that have V and J called. A share of the clones is absent; for the studies checked, an unresolved V gene accounts for under half, and the remainder has no known explanation. V and J calls plus clone size are reproduced from that table; the DNA served to infer D and trimming. This sample gives 100,000 to 130,000 clones in total; approximately 90% of them show up just once. The top ten clonotypes cover 4.8% of the sample.

The material sequenced was peripheral blood, taken 28 days after the second AZD1222 dose. The receptor was derived from an adult who received the AZD1222 COVID-19 vaccine.

The CDR3 here reads CASSLAGTYEQYF. The base sequence is TGTGCCAGCAGCTTAGCGGGTACCTACGAGCAGTACTTC. The V and J segments used are TRBV11-2 and TRBJ2-7; no D gene call is confident. The germline V gene supplies CDR1 SGHAT and CDR2 FQNNGV. V is reduced by 1 base and J by 2 bases, leaving a spacing of 6 bases between them. The CDR3 runs 13 residues from the cysteine to the phenylalanine. The retained sequence is limited to the CDR3, 39 bases, with the frame set at the first base.